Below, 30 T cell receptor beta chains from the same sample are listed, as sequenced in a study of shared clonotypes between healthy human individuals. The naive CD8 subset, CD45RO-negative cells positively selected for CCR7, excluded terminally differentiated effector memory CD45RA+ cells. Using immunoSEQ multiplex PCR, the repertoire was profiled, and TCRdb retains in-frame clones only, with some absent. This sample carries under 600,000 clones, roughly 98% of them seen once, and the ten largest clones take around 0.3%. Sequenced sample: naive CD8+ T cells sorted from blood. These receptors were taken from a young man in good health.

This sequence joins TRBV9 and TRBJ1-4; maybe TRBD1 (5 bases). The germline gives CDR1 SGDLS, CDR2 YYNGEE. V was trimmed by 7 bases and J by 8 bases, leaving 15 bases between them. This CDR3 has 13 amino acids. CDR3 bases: TGTGCCAGCGGCGAGGGACTAGGAGAAAAACTGTTTTTT. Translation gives CASGEGLGEKLFF.

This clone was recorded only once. The CDR3 loop is CASSSTVGAHEKLFF. DNA for the CDR3: TGTGCCAGCAGCTCGACCGTCGGGGCCCATGAAAAACTGTTTTTT. The chain is built from TRBV7-6 and TRBJ1-4, with a possible D match to TRBD1 (5 bases). Per germline, CDR1 SGHVS and CDR2 FNYEAQ. The CDR3 is made up of 15 amino acids. The ends were cut back, 4 bases at V and 6 bases at J, with 15 bases in the middle.

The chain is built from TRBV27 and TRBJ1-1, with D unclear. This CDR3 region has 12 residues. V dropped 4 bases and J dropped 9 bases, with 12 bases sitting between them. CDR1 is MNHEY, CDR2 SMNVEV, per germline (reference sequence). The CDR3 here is CASSSGSRQAFF. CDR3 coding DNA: TGTGCCAGCAGTTCAGGCTCTCGACAAGCTTTCTTT.

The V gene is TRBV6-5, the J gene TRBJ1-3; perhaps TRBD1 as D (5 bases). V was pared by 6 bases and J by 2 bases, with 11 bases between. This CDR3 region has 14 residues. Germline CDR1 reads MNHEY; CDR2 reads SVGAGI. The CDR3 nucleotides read TGTGCCAGCAGAAGGCCGGGGGCTGGAAACACCATATATTTT. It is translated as CASRRPGAGNTIYF.

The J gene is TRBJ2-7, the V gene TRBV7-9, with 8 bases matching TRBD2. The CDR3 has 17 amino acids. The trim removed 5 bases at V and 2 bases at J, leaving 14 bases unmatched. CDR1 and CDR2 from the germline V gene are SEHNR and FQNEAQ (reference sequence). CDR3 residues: CASSQSFEGTRTYEQYF. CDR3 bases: TGTGCCAGCAGCCAATCCTTCGAGGGGACTAGAACCTACGAGCAGTACTTC.

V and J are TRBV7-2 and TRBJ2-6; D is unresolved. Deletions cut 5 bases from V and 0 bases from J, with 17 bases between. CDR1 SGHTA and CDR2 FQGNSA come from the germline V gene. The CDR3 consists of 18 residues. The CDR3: CASSPLLGTVSGANVLTF. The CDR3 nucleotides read TGTGCCAGCAGCCCTCTTTTGGGCACAGTCTCTGGGGCCAACGTCCTGACTTTC.

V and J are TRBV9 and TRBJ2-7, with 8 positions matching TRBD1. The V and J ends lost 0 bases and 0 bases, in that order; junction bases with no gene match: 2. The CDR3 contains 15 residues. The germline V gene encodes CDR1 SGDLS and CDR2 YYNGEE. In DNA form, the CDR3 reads TGTGCCAGCAGCGTAGACGGACAGGGCTCCTACGAGCAGTACTTC. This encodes CASSVDGQGSYEQYF.

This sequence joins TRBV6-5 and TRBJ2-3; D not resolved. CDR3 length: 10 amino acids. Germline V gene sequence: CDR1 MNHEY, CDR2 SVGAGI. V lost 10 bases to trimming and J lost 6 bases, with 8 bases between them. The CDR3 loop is CATGWDTQYF. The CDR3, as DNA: TGTGCCACGGGCTGGGATACGCAGTATTTT.

In DNA, the CDR3 is TGTGCCAGCAGCTTTATAGCGGTTGGGGGGACAGATACGCAGTATTTT. This gives the protein CASSFIAVGGTDTQYF. J is TRBJ2-3 and V is TRBV7-9; possibly TRBD2 for D (6 bases). The CDR3 is 16 amino acids. V was cut by 3 bases and J by 3 bases, with 16 bases left in between. Germline assignment: CDR1 SEHNR and CDR2 FQNEAQ (reference sequence).

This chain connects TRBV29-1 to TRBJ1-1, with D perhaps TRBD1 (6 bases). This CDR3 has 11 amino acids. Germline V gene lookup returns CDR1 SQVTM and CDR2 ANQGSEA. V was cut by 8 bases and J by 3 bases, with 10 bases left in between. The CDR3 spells CSTRGDTEAFF. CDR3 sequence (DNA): TGCAGCACGAGGGGGGACACTGAAGCTTTCTTT.

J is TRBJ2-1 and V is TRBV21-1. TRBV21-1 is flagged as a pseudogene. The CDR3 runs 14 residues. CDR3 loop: CASSKDRDRLEQFF. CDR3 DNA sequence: TGTGCCAGCAGCAAAGACCGGGACCGCCTTGAGCAGTTCTTC.

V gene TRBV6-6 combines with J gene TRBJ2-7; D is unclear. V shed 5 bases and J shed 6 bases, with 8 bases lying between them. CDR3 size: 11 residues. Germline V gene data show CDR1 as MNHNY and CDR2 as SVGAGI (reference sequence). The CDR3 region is CASSASSEQYF. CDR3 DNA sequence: TGTGCCAGCAGTGCGAGTTCCGAGCAGTACTTC.

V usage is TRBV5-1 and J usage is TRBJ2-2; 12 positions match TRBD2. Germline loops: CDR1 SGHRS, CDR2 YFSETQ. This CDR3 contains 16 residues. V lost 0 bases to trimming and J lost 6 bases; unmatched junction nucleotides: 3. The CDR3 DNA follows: TGCGCCAGCAGCTTGGGGACTAGCGGGGTGTCCGGGGAGCTGTTTTTT. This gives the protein CASSLGTSGVSGELFF.

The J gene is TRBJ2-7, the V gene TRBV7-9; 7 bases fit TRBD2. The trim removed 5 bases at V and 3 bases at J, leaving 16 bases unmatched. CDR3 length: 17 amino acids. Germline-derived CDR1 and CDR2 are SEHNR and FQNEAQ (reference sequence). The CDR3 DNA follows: TGTGCCAGCAGCAGTAGGGGTGGGGAGGGCCGATTCTACGAGCAGTACTTC. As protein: CASSSRGGEGRFYEQYF.

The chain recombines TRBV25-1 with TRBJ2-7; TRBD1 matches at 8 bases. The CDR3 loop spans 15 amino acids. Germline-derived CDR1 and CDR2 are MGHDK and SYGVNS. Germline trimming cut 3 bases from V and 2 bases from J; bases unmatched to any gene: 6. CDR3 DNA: TGTGCCAGCAGTGATTCGACAGGGGCTACCTACGAGCAGTACTTC. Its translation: CASSDSTGATYEQYF.

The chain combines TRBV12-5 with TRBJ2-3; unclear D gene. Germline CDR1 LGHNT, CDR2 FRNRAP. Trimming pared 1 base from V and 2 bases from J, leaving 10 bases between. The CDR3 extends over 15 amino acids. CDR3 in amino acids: CASGLGHGPTDTQYF. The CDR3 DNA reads TGTGCTAGTGGTTTGGGCCACGGGCCCACAGATACGCAGTATTTT.

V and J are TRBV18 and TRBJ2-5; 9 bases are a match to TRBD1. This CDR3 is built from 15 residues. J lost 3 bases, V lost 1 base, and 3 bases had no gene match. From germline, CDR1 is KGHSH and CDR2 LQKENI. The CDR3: CASSPRDRVEETQYF. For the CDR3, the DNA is TGTGCCAGCTCACCACGGGACAGGGTTGAAGAGACCCAGTACTTC.

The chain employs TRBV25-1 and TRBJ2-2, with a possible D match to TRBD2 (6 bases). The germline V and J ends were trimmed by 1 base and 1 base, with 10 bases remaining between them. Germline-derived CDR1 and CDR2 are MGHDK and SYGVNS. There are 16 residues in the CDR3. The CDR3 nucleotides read TGTGCCAGCAGTGAATGGGGGGAGGAGAACACCGGGGAGCTGTTTTTT. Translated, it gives CASSEWGEENTGELFF.

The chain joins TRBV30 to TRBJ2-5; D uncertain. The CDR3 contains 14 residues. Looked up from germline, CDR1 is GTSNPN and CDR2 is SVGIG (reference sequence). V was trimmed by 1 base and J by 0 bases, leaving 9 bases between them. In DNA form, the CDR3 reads TGTGCCTGGAGTGCTGACCTGTACCAAGAGACCCAGTACTTC. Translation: CAWSADLYQETQYF.

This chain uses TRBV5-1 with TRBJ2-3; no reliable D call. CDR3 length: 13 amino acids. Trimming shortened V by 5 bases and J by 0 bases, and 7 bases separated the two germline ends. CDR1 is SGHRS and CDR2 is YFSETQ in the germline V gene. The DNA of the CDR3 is TGCGCCAGCAGGATCGCTAGCACAGATACGCAGTATTTT. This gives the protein CASRIASTDTQYF.

DNA of the CDR3: TGTGCCAGCAGTTCGACAGGGTCAGCTGAAAAACTGTTTTTT. It yields the protein CASSSTGSAEKLFF. J is TRBJ1-4 and V is TRBV27; 7 bases line up with TRBD1. Trimming removed 4 bases from V and 7 bases from J; junction bases left unmatched: 6. This CDR3 has 14 amino acids. Germline CDR1 reads MNHEY; CDR2 reads SMNVEV (reference sequence).

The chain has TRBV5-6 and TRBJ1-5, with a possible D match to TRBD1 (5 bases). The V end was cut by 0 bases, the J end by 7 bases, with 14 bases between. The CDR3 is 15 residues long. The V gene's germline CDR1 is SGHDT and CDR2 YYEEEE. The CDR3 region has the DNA TGTGCCAGCAGCTTGGCCGGGGCGGTTAGCCAGCCCCAGCATTTT. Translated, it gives CASSLAGAVSQPQHF.

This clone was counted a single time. The chain's CDR3 is CASSPRQDYEQYF. CDR3 sequence (DNA): TGTGCCAGCAGCCCGCGACAGGACTACGAGCAGTACTTC. This chain uses TRBV7-9 with TRBJ2-7; possibly TRBD1 for D (6 bases). Germline V CDR1 and CDR2: SEHNR, FQNEAQ (reference sequence). V lost 5 bases and J lost 3, with 11 bases in between. CDR3 size: 13 residues.

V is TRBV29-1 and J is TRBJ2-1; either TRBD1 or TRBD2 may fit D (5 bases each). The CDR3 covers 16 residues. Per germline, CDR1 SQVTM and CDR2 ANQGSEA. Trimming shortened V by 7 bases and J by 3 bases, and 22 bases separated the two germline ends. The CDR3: CSAPGPAEASYNEQFF. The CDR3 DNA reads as TGCAGCGCTCCGGGACCGGCTGAGGCCAGCTACAATGAGCAGTTCTTC.

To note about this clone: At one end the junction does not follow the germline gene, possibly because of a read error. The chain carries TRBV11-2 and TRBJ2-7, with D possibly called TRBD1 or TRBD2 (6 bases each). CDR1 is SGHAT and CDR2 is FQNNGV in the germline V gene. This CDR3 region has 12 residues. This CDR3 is CASSLGGQLGDF. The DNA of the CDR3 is TGTGCCAGCAGCTTGGGAGGACAGCTCGGGGACTTC.

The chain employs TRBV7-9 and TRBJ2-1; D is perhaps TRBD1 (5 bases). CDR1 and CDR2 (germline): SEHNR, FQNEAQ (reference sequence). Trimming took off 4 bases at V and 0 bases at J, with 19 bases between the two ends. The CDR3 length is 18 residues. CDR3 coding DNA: TGTGCCAGCAGCTCACGAGGAGAGTGGGGCGGCTCCTACAATGAGCAGTTCTTC. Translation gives CASSSRGEWGGSYNEQFF.

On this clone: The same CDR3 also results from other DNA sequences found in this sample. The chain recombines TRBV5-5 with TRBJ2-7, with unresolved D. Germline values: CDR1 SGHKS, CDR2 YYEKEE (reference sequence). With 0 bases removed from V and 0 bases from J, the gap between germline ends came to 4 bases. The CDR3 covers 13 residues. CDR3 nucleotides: TGTGCCAGCAGCTTGGGGGTCTCCTACGAGCAGTACTTC. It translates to CASSLGVSYEQYF.

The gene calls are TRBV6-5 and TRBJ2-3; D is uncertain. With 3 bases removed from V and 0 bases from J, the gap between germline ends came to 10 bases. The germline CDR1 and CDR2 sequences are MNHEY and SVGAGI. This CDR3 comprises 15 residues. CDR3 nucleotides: TGTGCCAGCAGTTATCGTCGCACTAGCACAGATACGCAGTATTTT. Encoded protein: CASSYRRTSTDTQYF.

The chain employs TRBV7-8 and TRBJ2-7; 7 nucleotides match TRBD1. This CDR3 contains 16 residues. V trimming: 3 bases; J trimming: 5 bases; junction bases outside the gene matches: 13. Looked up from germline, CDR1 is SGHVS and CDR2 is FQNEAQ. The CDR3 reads CASSLLIGGQSDEQYF. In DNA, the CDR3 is TGTGCCAGCAGCTTGTTGATAGGGGGACAGTCAGACGAGCAGTACTTC.

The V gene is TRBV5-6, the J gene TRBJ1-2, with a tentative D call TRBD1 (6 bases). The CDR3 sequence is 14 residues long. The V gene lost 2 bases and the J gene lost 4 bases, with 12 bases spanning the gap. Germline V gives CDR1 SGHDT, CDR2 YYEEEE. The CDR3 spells CASSFHGTFYGYTF. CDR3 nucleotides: TGTGCCAGCAGCTTCCACGGGACATTCTATGGCTACACCTTC.